The rows below give T cell receptor beta chains drawn from one sample of a study of cytotoxic CD8 clonotypes in ibrutinib-treated CLL. Produced via immunoSEQ multiplex PCR; TCRdb's table is partial and in-frame only. The sample gives roughly 6,000 clones, approximately 75% of which show up once; around 5% is in the top ten. The sequencing used PBMCs, collected before ibrutinib treatment. These receptors were collected from a human donor with chronic lymphocytic leukemia. The CDR3 runs from the conserved cysteine through the conserved F or W. A clone size is listed for some rows: how often the clone was seen (once, few, many), or a class if it is expanded.

NA TRBJ1-1 TRBV5-1 CASSLPRQGLTEAFF
NA TRBJ1-1 TRBV27 CASSLIAGTTEAFF
NA TRBJ1-2 TRBV5-5 CASRPWDTHYGYTF
NA TRBJ2-1 TRBV7-8 CASTGVGGGSYNEQFF
NA TRBJ2-1 TRBV11-2 CASSATSGVAGGLFF
NA TRBJ1-1 TRBV19 CASSARQVGAFF
NA TRBJ2-3 TRBV21-1 CASSPTHGDTQYF
NA TRBJ2-3 TRBV6-1 CASRISGSSSDTQYF
once TRBJ2-1 TRBV27 CASSLSISPWGAQFF
NA TRBJ2-7 TRBV29-1 CSVVGQGTIAGEQYF
few TRBJ1-2 TRBV7-9 CASSLGATYYGYTF
NA TRBJ2-2 TRBV11-3 CASSRDTGELFF
NA TRBJ2-7 TRBV19 CASSPQRLAVTYEQYF
NA TRBJ2-7 TRBV11-2 CASSATVGDLGEQYF
NA TRBJ2-7 TRBV7-3 CASSPDRGGTYEQYF
NA TRBJ1-2 TRBV7-9 CASSPAGAYGYTF
NA TRBJ1-2 TRBV6-5 CASSSPGGQGNYGYTF
NA TRBJ2-5 TRBV30 CAWGLPSGAGQETQYF
NA TRBJ2-7 TRBV6-5 CASSYSNRQGAYEQYF